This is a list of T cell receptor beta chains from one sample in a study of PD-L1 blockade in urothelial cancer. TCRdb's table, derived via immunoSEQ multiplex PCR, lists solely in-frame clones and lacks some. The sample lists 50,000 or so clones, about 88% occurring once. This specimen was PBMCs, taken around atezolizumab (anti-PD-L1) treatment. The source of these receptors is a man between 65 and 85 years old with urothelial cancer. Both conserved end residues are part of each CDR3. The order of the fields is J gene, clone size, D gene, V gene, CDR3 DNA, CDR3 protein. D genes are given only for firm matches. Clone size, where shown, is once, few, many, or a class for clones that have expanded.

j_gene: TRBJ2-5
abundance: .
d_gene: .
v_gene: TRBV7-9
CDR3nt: TGTGCCAGTACAGTCCTACAAGAGACCCAGTACTTC
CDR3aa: CASTVLQETQYF

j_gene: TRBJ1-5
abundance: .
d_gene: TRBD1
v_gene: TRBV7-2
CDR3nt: TGTGCCAGCAGCGGACAGGCCCCTGGAGGTCAGCCCCAGCATTTT
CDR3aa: CASSGQAPGGQPQHF

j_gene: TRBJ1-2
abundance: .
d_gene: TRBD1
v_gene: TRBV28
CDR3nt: TGTGCCAGCTCGACAGGGGGCCGGCGGGACTATGGCTACACCTTC
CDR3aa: CASSTGGRRDYGYTF

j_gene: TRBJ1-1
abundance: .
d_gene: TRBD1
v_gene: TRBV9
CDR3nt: TGTGCCAGCAGCCCACCCGACAGGGGAGGAACTGAAGCTTTCTTT
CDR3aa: CASSPPDRGGTEAFF

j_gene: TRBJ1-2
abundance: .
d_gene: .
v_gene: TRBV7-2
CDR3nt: TGTGCCAGCAGCTTAGAGTCAGGGTGGACGGGCTACACCTTC
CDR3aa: CASSLESGWTGYTF

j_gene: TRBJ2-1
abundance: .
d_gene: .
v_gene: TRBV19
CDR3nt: TGTGCCAGTAGCCGGGACACTGAGCAGTTCTTC
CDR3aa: CASSRDTEQFF

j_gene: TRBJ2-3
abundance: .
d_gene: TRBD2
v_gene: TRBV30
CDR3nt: TGTGCCTGGAGTGTGGTGGCGGGGGGCCCCGGGGATACGCAGTATTTT
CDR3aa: CAWSVVAGGPGDTQYF

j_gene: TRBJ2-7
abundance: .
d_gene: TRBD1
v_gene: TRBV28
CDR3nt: TGTGCCAGCACTATATCTTCCCCAGGGGGCTACGAGCAGTACTTC
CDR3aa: CASTISSPGGYEQYF

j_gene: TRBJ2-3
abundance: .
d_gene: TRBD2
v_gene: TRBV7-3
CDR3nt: TGTGCCAGCAGCTCCGGACTAGCCGGAGGTACGCAGTATTTT
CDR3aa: CASSSGLAGGTQYF

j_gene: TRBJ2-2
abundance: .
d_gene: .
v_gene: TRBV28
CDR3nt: TGTGCCAGCAGAAGGACCGGACAAGGAGTCTCCACCGGGGAGCTGTTTTTT
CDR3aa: CASRRTGQGVSTGELFF

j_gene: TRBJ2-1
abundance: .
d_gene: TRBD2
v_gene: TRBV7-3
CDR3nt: TGTGCCAGCAGCTTAAGGGCTAGCGGGAGGGGTTACAATGAGCAGTTCTTC
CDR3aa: CASSLRASGRGYNEQFF

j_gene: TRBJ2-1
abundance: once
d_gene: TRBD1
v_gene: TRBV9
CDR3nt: TGTGCCAGCAGCAGTCCCGGGACAGGGTCCTACAATGAGCAGTTCTTC
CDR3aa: CASSSPGTGSYNEQFF

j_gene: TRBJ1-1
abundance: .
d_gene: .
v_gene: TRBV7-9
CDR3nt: TGTGCCAGCAGCTTGAGTGCGGCCGGAATCGGGGACACTGAAGCTTTCTTT
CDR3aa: CASSLSAAGIGDTEAFF

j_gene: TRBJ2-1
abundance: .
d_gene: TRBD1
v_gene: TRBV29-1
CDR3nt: TGCAGCGTCCAACCAGGGGGCAGAATCAATGAGCAGTTCTTC
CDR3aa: CSVQPGGRINEQFF

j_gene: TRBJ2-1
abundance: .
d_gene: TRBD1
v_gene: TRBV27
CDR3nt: TGTGCCAGCAGTCCCGGGACAGGGTGGGCGGATAATGAGCAGTTCTTC
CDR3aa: CASSPGTGWADNEQFF

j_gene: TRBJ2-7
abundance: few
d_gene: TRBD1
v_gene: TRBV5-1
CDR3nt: TGCGCCAGCAGTAGGCTGACAGGGCTCGAGCAGTACTTC
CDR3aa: CASSRLTGLEQYF

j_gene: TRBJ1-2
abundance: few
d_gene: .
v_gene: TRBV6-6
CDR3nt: TGTGCCAGCAGCCCCGGACAGTATGGCTACACCTTC
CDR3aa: CASSPGQYGYTF

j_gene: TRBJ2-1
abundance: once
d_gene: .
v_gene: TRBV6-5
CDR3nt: TGTGCCAGCAGTTACAATTCCTTAGGGGTAGTCAATGAGCAGTTCTTC
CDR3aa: CASSYNSLGVVNEQFF

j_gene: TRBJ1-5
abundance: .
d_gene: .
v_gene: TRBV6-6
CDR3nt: TGTGCCAGCAGTTTGTCAGGGAGCAATCAGCCCCAGCATTTT
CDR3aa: CASSLSGSNQPQHF

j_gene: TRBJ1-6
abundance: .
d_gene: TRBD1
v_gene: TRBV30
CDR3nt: TGTGCCTGGGGGACAGGGGGAAACTCACCCCTCCACTTT
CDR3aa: CAWGTGGNSPLHF

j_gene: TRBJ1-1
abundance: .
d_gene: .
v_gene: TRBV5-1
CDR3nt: TGCGCCAGCAGCTTGGCCGGTGGGGCGAAGAGCACTGAAGCTTTCTTT
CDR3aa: CASSLAGGAKSTEAFF

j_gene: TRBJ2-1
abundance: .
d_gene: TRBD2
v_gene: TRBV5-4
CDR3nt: TGTGCCAGCAGCGCGGAGTTGGCTAGCGGAGTGGATGAGCAGTTCTTC
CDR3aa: CASSAELASGVDEQFF

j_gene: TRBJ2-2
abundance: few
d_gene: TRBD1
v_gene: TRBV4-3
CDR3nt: TGCGCCAGCAGCCGTGTGGGCAGGGGGCGAAACACCGGGGAGCTGTTTTTT
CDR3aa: CASSRVGRGRNTGELFF

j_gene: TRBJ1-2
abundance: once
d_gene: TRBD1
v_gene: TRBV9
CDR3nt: TGTGCCAGCAGCGTACACGGGGACAGCCGAAACTATGGCTACACCTTC
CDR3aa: CASSVHGDSRNYGYTF

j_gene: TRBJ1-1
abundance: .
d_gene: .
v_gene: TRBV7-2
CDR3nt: TGTGCCAGCAGTTTACCAGAAAGGGGCACTGAAGCTTTCTTT
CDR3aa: CASSLPERGTEAFF

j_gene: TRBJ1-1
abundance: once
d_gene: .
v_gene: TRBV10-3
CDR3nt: TGTGCCATCAGTGGAGGGAACACTGAAGCTTTCTTT
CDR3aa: CAISGGNTEAFF

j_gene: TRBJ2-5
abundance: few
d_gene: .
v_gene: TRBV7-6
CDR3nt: TGTGCCAGCAGCCAGAGGGGCGGGACCCAAGGGGAGACCCAGTACTTC
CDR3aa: CASSQRGGTQGETQYF

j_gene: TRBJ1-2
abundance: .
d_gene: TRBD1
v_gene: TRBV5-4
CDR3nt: TGTGCCAGCAGCGGGGACAGATATGGCTACACCTTC
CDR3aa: CASSGDRYGYTF

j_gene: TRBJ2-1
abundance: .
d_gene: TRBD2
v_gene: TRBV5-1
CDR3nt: TGCGCCAGCAGCGTTAGCGGGGGGAACTACAATGAGCAGTTCTTC
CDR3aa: CASSVSGGNYNEQFF